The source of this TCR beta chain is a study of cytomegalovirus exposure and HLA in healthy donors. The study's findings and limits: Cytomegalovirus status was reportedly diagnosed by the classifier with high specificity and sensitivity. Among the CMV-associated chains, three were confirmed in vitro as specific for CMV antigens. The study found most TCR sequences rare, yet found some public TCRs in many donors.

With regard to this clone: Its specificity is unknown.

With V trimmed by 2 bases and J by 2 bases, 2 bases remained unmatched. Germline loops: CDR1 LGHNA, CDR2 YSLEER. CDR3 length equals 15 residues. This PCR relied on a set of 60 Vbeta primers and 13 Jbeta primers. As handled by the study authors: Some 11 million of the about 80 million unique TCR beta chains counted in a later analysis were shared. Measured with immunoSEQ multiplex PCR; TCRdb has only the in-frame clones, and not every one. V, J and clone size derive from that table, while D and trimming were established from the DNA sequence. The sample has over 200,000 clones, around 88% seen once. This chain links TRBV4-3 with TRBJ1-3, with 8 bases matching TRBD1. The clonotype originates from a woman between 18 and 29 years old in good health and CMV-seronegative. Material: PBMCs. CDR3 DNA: TGCGCCAGCAGCCAACAGGGGGCCACTGGAAACACCATATATTTT. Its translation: CASSQQGATGNTIYF.